The sequence of this TCR beta chain was determined in a study of cytomegalovirus exposure and HLA in healthy donors. The PCR contained 60 Vbeta and 13 Jbeta primers. Some clones are missing from TCRdb's copy, which holds only in-frame ones; the method was immunoSEQ multiplex PCR. The table records some 180,000 clones, around four fifths of them present only once. This CDR3 is 14 amino acids long. V lost 11 bases, J lost 8 bases, and 22 bases lay in between. In germline, CDR1 is LGHNT, CDR2 FRNRAP. The source of this sequence is a young man in good health and CMV-seronegative. Sequencing was carried out using PBMCs. J is TRBJ2-1 and V is TRBV12-5, with D perhaps TRBD1 (6 bases). This CDR3 reads CAGADRGYYDEQFF. CDR3 coding DNA: TGTGCTGGGGCGGACAGAGGGTATTACGATGAGCAGTTCTTC.